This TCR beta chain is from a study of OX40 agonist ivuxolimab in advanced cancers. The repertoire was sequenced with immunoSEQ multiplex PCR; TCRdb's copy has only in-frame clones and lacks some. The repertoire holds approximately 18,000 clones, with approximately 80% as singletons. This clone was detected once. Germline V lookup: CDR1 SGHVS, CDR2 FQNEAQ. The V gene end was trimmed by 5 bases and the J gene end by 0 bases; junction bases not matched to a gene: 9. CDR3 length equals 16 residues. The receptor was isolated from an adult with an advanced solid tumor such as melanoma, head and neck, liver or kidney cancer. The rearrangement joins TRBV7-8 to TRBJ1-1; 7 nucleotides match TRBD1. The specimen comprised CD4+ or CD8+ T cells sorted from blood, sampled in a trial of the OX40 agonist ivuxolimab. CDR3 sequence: CASSPPVDRLNTEAFF. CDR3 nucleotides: TGTGCCAGCAGCCCCCCAGTGGACAGGCTGAACACTGAAGCTTTCTTT.